This T cell receptor beta chain derives from a study of T-cell reconstitution after alpha-beta-depleted transplantation in children. Points from the study as a whole: Alpha-beta T cells about two months after transplant reportedly derived from several hundred expanded graft clones. T-cell numbers and diversity, one year after transplant, stemmed largely from T cells that were newly produced. Recipient T cells and thymic progenitors that survived were the source of the high TCRbeta diversity seen at day 60 in some patients.

This clonotype has more than one count but fewer than ten. Its specificity is unknown. CDR1 DFQATT and CDR2 SNEGSKA come from the germline V gene (reference sequence). V shed 0 bases, J shed 5 bases, and the junction held 2 bases outside the gene matches. This CDR3 contains 14 residues. TCRbeta library preparation incorporated unique molecular identifiers. MiXCR was run by TCRdb on the PCR reads, yielding one entry per CDR3 protein. This table holds approximately 110,000 distinct CDR3 sequences, more than 20% found once. This chain uses TRBV20-1 with TRBJ1-4; the match to TRBD1 covers 8 bases. The clonotype was recovered from a male patient aged 2 to 9 who had a stem cell transplant for chronic granulomatous disease, so the T cells may come from the graft donor. Material: PBMCs, mostly from graft donor cells, obtained 180 days after TCRalphabeta/CD19-depleted stem cell transplant. The CDR3 DNA sequence: TGCAGTGCTAGAGAGACAGGGGTGAATGAAAAACTGTTTTTT. This codes for CSARETGVNEKLFF.